This is a list of T cell receptor beta chains from one sample in a study of blood T cell repertoires in COVID-19. The protocol was immunoSEQ multiplex PCR, while the TCRdb copy is restricted to in-frame clones and leaves out a portion. The table includes tens of thousands of clones, roughly 86% detected once. The sequenced sample consisted of peripheral blood. The receptor set was obtained from a human donor in a cohort sampled during active COVID-19. Each CDR3 is given without its conserved first and last residue. The order of the fields is CDR3 length, V gene, D gene, CDR3 protein. A D gene is named only where the DNA matches it firmly.

>10|TRBV7-9|TRBD1
ASSGTGFGYT
>12|TRBV15|.
ATSRDRGSYEQY
>12|TRBV5-4|.
ASSQGTHLTEAF
>12|TRBV7-2|.
ASSLGGVGLTQY
>10|TRBV6-6|TRBD1
ASRDRDQPQH
>14|TRBV2|.
ASSEYIQGKGQPQH
>14|TRBV7-9|TRBD1
ASSTPGGAGANVLT
>11|TRBV5-1|TRBD1
ASSSDRGDTIY
>13|TRBV7-3|TRBD1
ASSSGATGDYGYT
>14|TRBV24-1|.
ATSDFRGNSYNEQF
>15|TRBV9|.
ASSVGKGDYSNQPQH
>14|TRBV5-5|TRBD1
ASSSLGQGTYNEQF
>12|TRBV6-6|TRBD1
ASSRRGHNSPLH
>13|TRBV28|.
ASSYDNHSNQPQH
>13|TRBV4-1|TRBD2
ASSPSGSQTDTQY
>14|TRBV6-6|.
ASSPRGGATGTEAF
>10|TRBV10-3|.
AISVWADEQY
>13|TRBV19|.
ASSYRAPSDYGYT
>13|TRBV19|.
ASRPGERSNQPQH
>12|TRBV5-8|.
ASSNRGYNQPQH
>15|TRBV18|.
ASSSNPDNGYGDTQY
>13|TRBV28|.
ASSLVQGWGYGYT
>15|TRBV9|.
ASSPTTGGISTDTQY
>9|TRBV13|.
ASSFQTEAF
>11|TRBV11-2|TRBD1
ASSRDRLAEAF
>12|TRBV28|.
ASSSRRGRNEQF
>11|TRBV7-2|.
ASSLTRDYEQY
>15|TRBV5-1|TRBD2
ASTGTSGFSTYNEQF
>12|TRBV18|.
ASSPATGNQPQH
>11|TRBV2|TRBD1
ATRDRAAYEQY
>14|TRBV6-5|TRBD2
ASSYILAGGPHEQF
>12|TRBV9|.
ASSSRVRTDTQY
>13|TRBV18|.
ASSPPGGAFTEAF
>16|TRBV4-2|TRBD2
ASSQRLAGGPGTGELF
>12|TRBV10-3|TRBD2
ASRMTSGQETQY
>12|TRBV18|.
ASSPGRGNQPQH
>10|TRBV28|.
ASSLSSHEQF
>10|TRBV10-3|.
ATREVADTQY
>10|TRBV28|.
ASSPSAYEQY
>14|TRBV18|TRBD2
ASSLRLAGNTGELF
>14|TRBV11-2|.
ASSSKGDSGANVLT
>13|TRBV5-1|.
ASSLASGESQPQH
>12|TRBV3-1/TRBV3-2|.
ASSPAVGAGEQY
>13|TRBV2|TRBD1
ASRDTGVSYNEQF
>13|TRBV27|.
ASSWQGPALYEQY
>16|TRBV28|TRBD1
ASSLSGTGLTLAYEQY
>11|TRBV11-2|TRBD1
ASTRQGWGEQY
>11|TRBV12-3/TRBV12-4|.
ASSPQNREGYT
>13|TRBV6-5|TRBD1
ASTTLRQGMYEQY
>12|TRBV6-5|.
ASSFSPGQPEAF